The 18 T cell receptor beta chains in this list originate from one sample, sequenced in a study of Ad26.COV2.S vaccination and SARS-CoV-2 variants. TCRdb's table, derived via immunoSEQ multiplex PCR, lists solely in-frame clones and lacks some. The sample carries about 350,000 clones, about 88% recorded once. The treatment here: roughly 20 received Ad26.COV2.S at low or high dose, single or two shots; roughly five received placebo; per-sample allocation not given. Day 63 after the first injection of vaccine or placebo was the sampling time. Sequencing used peripheral blood, obtained in a trial of Ad26.COV2.S vaccine versus placebo. The source is a person aged 18 to 65 who received the Ad26.COV2.S COVID-19 vaccine or a placebo.

The chain combines TRBV10-3 with TRBJ2-1; tentative D call: TRBD2 (7 bases). Germline CDR1 ENHRY, CDR2 SYGVKD. Trimming removed 10 bases from V and 3 bases from J, with 13 bases in between. This CDR3 contains 13 residues. The chain's CDR3 is CATKGGGYNEQFF. CDR3 nucleotide sequence: TGTGCCACCAAAGGGGGGGGCTACAATGAGCAGTTCTTC.

Only a few counts were recorded for this clone. The chain has TRBV5-4 and TRBJ1-5; 7 nucleotides agree with TRBD1. The CDR3 runs 16 residues. The germline V gene encodes CDR1 SGHNT and CDR2 YYREEE (reference sequence). V was pared by 3 bases and J by 1 base, with 7 bases of the junction left unmatched. The CDR3 coding sequence is TGTGCCAGCAGCTGGGGAGGGACAGAGAGCAATCAGCCCCAGCATTTT. This codes for CASSWGGTESNQPQHF.

The rearrangement links TRBV2 to TRBJ2-1, with 15 positions matching TRBD2. There are 17 residues in the CDR3. Germline CDR1 is SNHLY and CDR2 is FYNNEI. V lost 0 bases, J lost 8 bases, and 5 bases stayed unmatched. CDR3 DNA: TGTGCCAGCAGTGAAGCCTCCGGACTAGCGGGAGGGGATGAGCAGTTCTTC. Translation gives CASSEASGLAGGDEQFF.

This clone was seen only a few times. Other DNA variants within this sample encode the same CDR3. This CDR3 reads CASSLDRNTEAFF. In nucleotides, the CDR3 is TGCGCCAGCAGCTTGGACAGGAACACTGAAGCTTTCTTT. This chain connects TRBV5-1 to TRBJ1-1; D unresolved. The CDR3 covers 13 residues. V lost 0 bases to trimming and J lost 1 base, with 4 bases between them. Germline V gene sequence: CDR1 SGHRS, CDR2 YFSETQ.

This chain links TRBV7-9 with TRBJ2-7; TRBD1 aligns across 10 bases. This CDR3 comprises 16 residues. The J segment lost 5 bases and the V segment lost 8 bases, leaving 15 bases of the junction unmatched. Germline CDR1 and CDR2: SEHNR and FQNEAQ (reference sequence). The CDR3 DNA reads TGTGCCAGCCGCCGTCCCATCGGGACAGGGGACCACGAGCAGTACTTC. Protein sequence: CASRRPIGTGDHEQYF.

The chain combines TRBV4-1 with TRBJ2-7; 9 bases align to TRBD1. The J segment lost 4 bases and the V segment lost 5 bases, leaving 9 bases of the junction unmatched. This CDR3 comprises 15 residues. Germline CDR1 reads MGHRA; CDR2 reads YSYEKL. The CDR3 spells CASSWDPGQGYEQYF. The CDR3, as DNA: TGCGCCAGCAGCTGGGACCCGGGACAGGGATACGAGCAGTACTTC.

The V call is TRBV9, the J call TRBJ1-1; D ambiguous. The V end lost 4 bases, the J end lost 1 base, and 23 bases lay between the germline ends. The germline V gene encodes CDR1 SGDLS and CDR2 YYNGEE. The length of the CDR3 is 18 residues. CDR3 coding DNA: TGTGCCAGCAGCCTCCCAAGGGCCGGAGGATTTTCGAACACTGAAGCTTTCTTT. It specifies CASSLPRAGGFSNTEAFF.

The chain is built from TRBV9 and TRBJ1-3, with a possible D match to TRBD1 (5 bases). V lost 0 bases and J 0 bases, leaving 10 bases between the germline ends. The length of the CDR3 is 16 residues. Per the germline V gene, CDR1 is SGDLS and CDR2 is YYNGEE. In DNA form, the CDR3 reads TGTGCCAGCAGCGTAGTGGGGGGAAGCTCTGGAAACACCATATATTTT. Protein product: CASSVVGGSSGNTIYF.

The rearrangement joins TRBV10-2 to TRBJ2-7; D unclear. V lost 6 bases, J lost 0 bases, and 15 bases lay in between. The CDR3 length is 15 residues. The germline gives CDR1 WSHSY, CDR2 SAAADI. The CDR3 DNA reads as TGCGCCAGCAGCCTCGAGAAGGCTAGCTCCTACGAGCAGTACTTC. Protein product: CASSLEKASSYEQYF.

The chain carries TRBV11-3 and TRBJ2-1; D gene uncertain. The CDR3 is 14 amino acids. Germline values: CDR1 SGHNT, CDR2 YENEEA. V lost 1 base and J 5 bases, leaving 9 bases between the germline ends. CDR3 region: CASSLGHRNNEQFF. CDR3 coding DNA: TGTGCCAGCAGCTTAGGTCACAGAAACAATGAGCAGTTCTTC.

The chain combines TRBV6-5 with TRBJ1-1; D gene ambiguous. CDR1 and CDR2 from the germline V gene are MNHEY and SVGAGI. Trimming took 5 bases from V and 5 from J, leaving 9 bases between them. The CDR3 covers 12 residues. CDR3 region: CASSTQRTEAFF. The CDR3 DNA reads TGTGCCAGCAGTACACAGCGAACTGAAGCTTTCTTT.

This sequence joins TRBV5-8 and TRBJ2-1; D may be TRBD2 (6 bases). The length of the CDR3 is 14 residues. The V gene lost 7 bases and the J gene lost 9 bases, with 20 bases spanning the gap. CDR1 and CDR2 from the germline V gene are SGHTS and YDEGEE. CDR3 bases: TGTGCCAGCGACCGATTCCGGGAGCGGAGTGAGCAGTTCTTC. Its protein is CASDRFRERSEQFF.

This sequence joins TRBV29-1 and TRBJ2-2; tentative D call: TRBD1 (6 bases). The germline gives CDR1 SQVTM, CDR2 ANQGSEA. V lost 5 bases and J lost 1, with 20 bases in between. This CDR3 comprises 17 residues. The CDR3 is CSVLPFALGQNTGELFF. The CDR3 bases are TGCAGCGTTCTCCCCTTTGCATTGGGACAGAACACCGGGGAGCTGTTTTTT.

J is TRBJ1-1 and V is TRBV19; 10 bases map to TRBD1. The length of the CDR3 is 17 residues. With 3 bases clipped from V and 0 bases from J, the junction kept 7 bases outside the gene matches. Looked up from germline, CDR1 is LNHDA and CDR2 is SQIVND (reference sequence). The CDR3 coding sequence is TGTGCCAGTAGTATCGGGACAGGGGTCCTTATGAACACTGAAGCTTTCTTT. Its protein is CASSIGTGVLMNTEAFF.

This chain connects TRBV4-1 to TRBJ1-3, with unresolved D. This CDR3 spans 16 amino acids. CDR1 and CDR2 from the germline V gene are MGHRA and YSYEKL. V lost 1 base and J lost 0, with 10 bases in between. CDR3 DNA: TGCGCCAGCAGCCAAGTTCCGCTGGGCTCTGGAAACACCATATATTTT. It codes for CASSQVPLGSGNTIYF.

The chain joins TRBV15 to TRBJ1-2, with D possibly being TRBD1 (5 bases). Trimming cost V 0 bases and J 8 bases, with 19 bases left between them. The CDR3 is 16 residues long. Looked up from germline, CDR1 is LNHNV and CDR2 is YYDKDF (reference sequence). CDR3 DNA sequence: TGTGCCACCAGCAGAGAATATAGTCGGGGGACGGAAGGCTACACCTTC. Translating gives CATSREYSRGTEGYTF.

The J gene is TRBJ2-5, the V gene TRBV9; 8 bases line up with TRBD2. Germline CDR1 and CDR2: SGDLS and YYNGEE. CDR3 length: 14 residues. V trimming: 4 bases; J trimming: 7 bases; junction bases outside the gene matches: 9. This chain's CDR3 is CASSPGPGGVTQYF. CDR3 nucleotide sequence: TGTGCCAGCAGCCCGGGACCGGGGGGGGTGACCCAGTACTTC.

This chain connects TRBV20-1 to TRBJ1-1; the match to TRBD1 covers 8 bases. CDR3 length: 11 residues. Germline assignment: CDR1 DFQATT and CDR2 SNEGSKA (reference sequence). The ends lost 5 bases at V and 6 bases at J; junction bases unmatched: 2. The CDR3 DNA reads TGCAGTGCTCCAGGGGGCTCTGAAGCTTTCTTT. Amino acid sequence: CSAPGGSEAFF.